This note documents a single TCR beta chain sequence. Its antigen is currently unknown. The V gene's germline CDR1 is SNHLY and CDR2 FYNNEI. Trimming took 7 bases from V and 3 from J, leaving 6 bases between them. The CDR3 contains 11 residues. The PCR ran on 60 Vbeta and 13 Jbeta primers. Assay used: immunoSEQ multiplex PCR; TCRdb lists only in-frame clones, some missing. This table holds 130,000 or so clones, just under 75% found once. This specimen belongs to a study of cytomegalovirus exposure and HLA in healthy donors. Study-level findings and limits: Exclusion applied to some V segments, including TRBV6-2 and TRBV6-3, as they were indistinguishable. Likely technical artifact: a cluster of highly shared sequence variants. The study labeled under 200 TCR beta chains cytomegalovirus-associated.

Specimen: PBMCs. V is TRBV2 and J is TRBJ1-2; D remains unclear. This clonotype was obtained from a man aged 35 to 55 in good health and CMV-seropositive. CDR3 nucleotide sequence: TGTGCCAGCACCCTTGACTATGGCTACACCTTC. Amino acids: CASTLDYGYTF. Full variable domain (outside the CDR3, taken from reference TRBV2 and TRBJ1-2): EPEVTQTPSHQVTQMGQEVILRCVPISNHLYFYWYRQILGQKVEFLVSFYNNEISEKSEIFDDQFSVERPDGSNFTLKIRSTKLEDSAMYFCASTLDYGYTFGSGTRLTVV.